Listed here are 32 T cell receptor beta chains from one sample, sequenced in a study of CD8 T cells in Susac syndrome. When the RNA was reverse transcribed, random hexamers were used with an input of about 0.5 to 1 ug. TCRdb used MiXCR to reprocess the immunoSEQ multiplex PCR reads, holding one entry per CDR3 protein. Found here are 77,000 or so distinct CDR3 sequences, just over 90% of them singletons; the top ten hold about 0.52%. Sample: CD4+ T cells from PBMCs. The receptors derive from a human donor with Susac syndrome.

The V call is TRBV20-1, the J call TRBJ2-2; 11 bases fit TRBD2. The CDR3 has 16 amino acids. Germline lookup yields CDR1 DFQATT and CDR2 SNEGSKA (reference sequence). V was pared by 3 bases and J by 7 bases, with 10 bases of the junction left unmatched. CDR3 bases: TGCAGTGCTAGGGGGGCTAGCGGGAGGCAGGTCGGGGAGCTGTTTTTT. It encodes CSARGASGRQVGELFF.

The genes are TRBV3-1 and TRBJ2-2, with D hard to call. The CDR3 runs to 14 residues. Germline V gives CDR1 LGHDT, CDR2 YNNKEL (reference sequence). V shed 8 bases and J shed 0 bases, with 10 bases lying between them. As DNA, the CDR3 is TGTGCCAGCGGGGAATATTCGAACACCGGGGAGCTGTTTTTT. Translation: CASGEYSNTGELFF.

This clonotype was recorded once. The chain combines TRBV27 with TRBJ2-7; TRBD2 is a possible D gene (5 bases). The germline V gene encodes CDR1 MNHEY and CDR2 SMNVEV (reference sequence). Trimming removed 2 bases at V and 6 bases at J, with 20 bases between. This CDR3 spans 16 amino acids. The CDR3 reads CASSLGQSGWRFEQYF. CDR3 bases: TGTGCCAGCAGTTTAGGGCAATCGGGGTGGCGATTCGAGCAGTACTTC.

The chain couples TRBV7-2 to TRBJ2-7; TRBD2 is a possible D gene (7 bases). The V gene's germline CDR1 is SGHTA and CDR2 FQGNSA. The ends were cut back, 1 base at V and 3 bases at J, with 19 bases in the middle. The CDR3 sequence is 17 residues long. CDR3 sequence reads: CASSLVGFSGGRYEQYF. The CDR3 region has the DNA TGTGCCAGCAGCTTAGTAGGGTTCTCGGGGGGCCGCTACGAGCAGTACTTC.

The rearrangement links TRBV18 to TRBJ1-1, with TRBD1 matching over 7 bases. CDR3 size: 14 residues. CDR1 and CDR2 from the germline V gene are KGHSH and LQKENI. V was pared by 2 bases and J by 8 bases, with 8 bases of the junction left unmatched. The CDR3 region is CASSPGTEPSEAFF. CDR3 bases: TGTGCCAGCTCACCAGGGACAGAACCTTCCGAAGCTTTCTTT.

The chain's CDR3 is CASTNGQGITGELFF. In nucleotides, the CDR3 is TGTGCCAGCACCAATGGACAGGGGATAACCGGGGAGCTGTTTTTT. The chain carries TRBV5-4 and TRBJ2-2, with TRBD1 identical over 9 bases. Trimming removed 6 bases from V and 5 bases from J; junction bases left unmatched: 8. Germline lookup yields CDR1 SGHNT and CDR2 YYREEE (reference sequence). The CDR3 totals 15 residues. The full variable domain, completed using reference TRBV5-4 and TRBJ2-2, is ETGVTQSPTHLIKTRGQQVTLRCSSQSGHNTVSWYQQALGQGPQFIFQYYREEENGRGNFPPRFSGLQFPNYSSELNVNALELDDSALYLCASTNGQGITGELFFGEGSRLTVL.

The CDR3 reads CASSLGAGEQFF. The CDR3, as DNA: TGTGCCAGCAGCTTGGGGGCAGGTGAGCAGTTCTTC. The V and J genes are TRBV12-3 or TRBV12-4 and TRBJ2-1, with D maybe TRBD1 (6 bases). Trimming left V 6 bases short and J 9 bases short, with 12 bases between. The CDR3 runs 12 residues.

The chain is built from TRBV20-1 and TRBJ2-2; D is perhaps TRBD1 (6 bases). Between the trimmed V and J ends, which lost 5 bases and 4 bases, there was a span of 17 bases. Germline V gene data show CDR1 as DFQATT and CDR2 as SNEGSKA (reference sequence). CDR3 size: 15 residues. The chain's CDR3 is CSAPGTFLATGELFF. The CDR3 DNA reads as TGCAGTGCTCCCGGGACATTTCTTGCCACCGGGGAGCTGTTTTTT.

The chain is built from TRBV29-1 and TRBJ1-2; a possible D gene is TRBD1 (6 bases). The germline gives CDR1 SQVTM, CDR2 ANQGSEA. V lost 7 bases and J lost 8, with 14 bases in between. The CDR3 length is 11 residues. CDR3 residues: CSARGGSGYTF. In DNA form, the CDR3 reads TGCAGCGCCCGGGGGGGCAGCGGCTACACCTTC. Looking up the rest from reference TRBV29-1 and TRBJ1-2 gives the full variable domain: SAVISQKPSRDICQRGTSLTIQCQVDSQVTMMFWYRQQPGQSLTLIATANQGSEATYESGFVIDKFPISRPNLTFSTLTVSNMSPEDSSIYLCSARGGSGYTFGSGTRLTVV.

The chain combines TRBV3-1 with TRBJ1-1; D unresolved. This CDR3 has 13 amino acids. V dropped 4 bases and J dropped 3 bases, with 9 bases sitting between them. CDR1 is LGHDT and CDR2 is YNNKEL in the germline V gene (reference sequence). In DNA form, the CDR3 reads TGTGCCAGCAGCCGCAGTGGTGACACTGAAGCTTTCTTT. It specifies CASSRSGDTEAFF. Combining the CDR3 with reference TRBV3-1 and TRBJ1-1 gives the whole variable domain DTAVSQTPKYLVTQMGNDKSIKCEQNLGHDTMYWYKQDSKKFLKIMFSYNNKELIINETVPNRFSPKSPDKAHLNLHINSLELGDSAVYFCASSRSGDTEAFFGQGTRLTVV.

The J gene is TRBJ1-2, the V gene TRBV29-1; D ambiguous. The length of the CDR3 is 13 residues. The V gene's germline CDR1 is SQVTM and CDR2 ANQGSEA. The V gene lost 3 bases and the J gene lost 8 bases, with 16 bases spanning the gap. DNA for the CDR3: TGCAGCGTTGATGTAACCCCCCTGGCCGGCTACACCTTC. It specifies CSVDVTPLAGYTF.

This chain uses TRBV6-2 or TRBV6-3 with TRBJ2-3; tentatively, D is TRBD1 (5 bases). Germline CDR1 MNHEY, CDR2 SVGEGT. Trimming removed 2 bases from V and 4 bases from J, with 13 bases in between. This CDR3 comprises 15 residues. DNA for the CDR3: TGTGCCAGCAGTTACGGTCTCCCAGGGCCAGATACGCAGTATTTT. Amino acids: CASSYGLPGPDTQYF.

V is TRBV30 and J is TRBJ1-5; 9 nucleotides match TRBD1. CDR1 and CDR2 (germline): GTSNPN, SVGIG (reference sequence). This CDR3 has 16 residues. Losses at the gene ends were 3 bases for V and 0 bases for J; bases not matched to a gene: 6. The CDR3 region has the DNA TGTGCCTGGAGCCGGACAGGGGCTCTTAGCAATCAGCCCCAGCATTTT. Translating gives CAWSRTGALSNQPQHF.

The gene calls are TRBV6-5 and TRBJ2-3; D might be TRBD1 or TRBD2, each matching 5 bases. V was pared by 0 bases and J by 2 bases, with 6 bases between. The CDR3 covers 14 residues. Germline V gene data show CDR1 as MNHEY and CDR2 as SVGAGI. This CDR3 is CASSYSGTTDTQYF. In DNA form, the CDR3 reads TGTGCCAGCAGTTACTCAGGGACCACAGATACGCAGTATTTT.

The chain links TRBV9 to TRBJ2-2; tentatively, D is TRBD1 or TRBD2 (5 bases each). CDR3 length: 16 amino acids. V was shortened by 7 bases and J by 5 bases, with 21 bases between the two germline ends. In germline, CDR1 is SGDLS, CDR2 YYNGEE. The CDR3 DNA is TGTGCCAGCCGCAAGGGCGAGGGTCAGGGAACCGGGGAGCTGTTTTTT. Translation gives CASRKGEGQGTGELFF. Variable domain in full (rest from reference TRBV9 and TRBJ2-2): DSGVTQTPKHLITATGQRVTLRCSPRSGDLSVYWYQQSLDQGLQFLIQYYNGEERAKGNILERFSAQQFPDLHSELNLSSLELGDSALYFCASRKGEGQGTGELFFGEGSRLTVL.

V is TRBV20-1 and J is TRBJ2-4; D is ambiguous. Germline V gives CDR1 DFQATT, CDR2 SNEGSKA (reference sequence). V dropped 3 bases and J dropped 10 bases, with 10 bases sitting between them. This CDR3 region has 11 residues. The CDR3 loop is CSASPERIQYF. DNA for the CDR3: TGCAGTGCTAGTCCAGAGAGGATTCAGTACTTC.

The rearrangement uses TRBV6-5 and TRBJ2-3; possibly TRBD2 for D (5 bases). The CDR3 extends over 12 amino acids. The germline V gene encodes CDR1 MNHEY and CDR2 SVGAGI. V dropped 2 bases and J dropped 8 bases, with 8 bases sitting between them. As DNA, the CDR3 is TGTGCCAGCAGTTACCTAGGGAGTACGCAGTATTTT. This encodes CASSYLGSTQYF.

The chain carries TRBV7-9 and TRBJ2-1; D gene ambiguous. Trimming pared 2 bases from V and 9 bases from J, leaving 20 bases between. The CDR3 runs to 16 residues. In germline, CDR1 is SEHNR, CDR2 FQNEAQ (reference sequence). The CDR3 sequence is CASSLSLLYGFGEQFF. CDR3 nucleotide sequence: TGTGCCAGCAGCTTATCGTTGTTGTACGGGTTTGGTGAGCAGTTCTTC.

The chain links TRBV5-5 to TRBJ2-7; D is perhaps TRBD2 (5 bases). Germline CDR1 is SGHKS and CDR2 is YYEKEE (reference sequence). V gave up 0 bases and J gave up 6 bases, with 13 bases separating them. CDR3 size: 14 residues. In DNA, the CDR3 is TGTGCCAGCAGCTTGGAACAGCTACGGGGCGAGCAGTACTTC. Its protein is CASSLEQLRGEQYF.

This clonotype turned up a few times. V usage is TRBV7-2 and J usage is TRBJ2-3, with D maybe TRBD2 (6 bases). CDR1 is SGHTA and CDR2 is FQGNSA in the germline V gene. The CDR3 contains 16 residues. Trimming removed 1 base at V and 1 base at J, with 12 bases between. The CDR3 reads CASSLVVTGGTDTQYF. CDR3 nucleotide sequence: TGTGCCAGCAGCTTAGTAGTCACGGGGGGCACAGATACGCAGTATTTT.

As DNA, the CDR3 is TGTGCCAGCAGCCAGAAATTGAACACCGGGGAGCTGTTTTTT. Residues: CASSQKLNTGELFF. The V and J genes are TRBV3-1 and TRBJ2-2, with D unresolved. Trimming shortened V by 3 bases and J by 1 base, and 6 bases separated the two germline ends. From germline, CDR1 is LGHDT and CDR2 YNNKEL (reference sequence). The CDR3 contains 14 residues.

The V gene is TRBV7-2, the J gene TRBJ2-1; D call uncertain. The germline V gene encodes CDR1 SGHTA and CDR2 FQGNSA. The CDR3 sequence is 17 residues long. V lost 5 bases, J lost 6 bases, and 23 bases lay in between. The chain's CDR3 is CASSPTLESRWVNEQFF. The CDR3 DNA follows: TGTGCCAGCAGCCCCACCCTCGAATCCAGGTGGGTCAATGAGCAGTTCTTC.

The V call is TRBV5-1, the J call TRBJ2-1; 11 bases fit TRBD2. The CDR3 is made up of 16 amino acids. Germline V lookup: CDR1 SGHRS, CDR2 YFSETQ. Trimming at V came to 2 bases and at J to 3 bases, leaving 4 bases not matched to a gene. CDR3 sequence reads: CASSFLTSGSYNEQFF. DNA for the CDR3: TGCGCCAGCAGCTTCCTTACTAGCGGGAGCTACAATGAGCAGTTCTTC.

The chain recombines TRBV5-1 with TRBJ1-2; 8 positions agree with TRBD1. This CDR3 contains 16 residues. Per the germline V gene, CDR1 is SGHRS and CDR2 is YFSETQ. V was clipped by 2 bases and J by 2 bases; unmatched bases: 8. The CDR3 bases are TGCGCCAGCAGCTTAGGAACAGGGGGACTCAACTATGGCTACACCTTC. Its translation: CASSLGTGGLNYGYTF. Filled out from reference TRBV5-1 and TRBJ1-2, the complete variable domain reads KAGVTQTPRYLIKTRGQQVTLSCSPISGHRSVSWYQQTPGQGLQFLFEYFSETQRNKGNFPGRFSGRQFSNSRSEMNVSTLELGDSALYLCASSLGTGGLNYGYTFGSGTRLTVV.

The CDR3 DNA is TGTGCCAGCAGTCGACTGACTAGCGGGAGCTACAATGAGCAGTTCTTC. This sequence encodes CASSRLTSGSYNEQFF. The chain employs TRBV28 and TRBJ2-1; 12 nucleotides agree with TRBD2. The CDR3 has 16 amino acids. Germline values: CDR1 MDHEN, CDR2 SYDVKM. J was trimmed by 3 bases and V by 5 bases; bases with no gene match: 5.

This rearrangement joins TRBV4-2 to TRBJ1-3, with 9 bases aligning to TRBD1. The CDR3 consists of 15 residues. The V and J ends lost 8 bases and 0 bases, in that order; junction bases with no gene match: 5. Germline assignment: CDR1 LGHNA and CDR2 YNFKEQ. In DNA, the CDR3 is TGTGCCAGCCGGGACAGGGAACCCTCTGGAAACACCATATATTTT. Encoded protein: CASRDREPSGNTIYF.

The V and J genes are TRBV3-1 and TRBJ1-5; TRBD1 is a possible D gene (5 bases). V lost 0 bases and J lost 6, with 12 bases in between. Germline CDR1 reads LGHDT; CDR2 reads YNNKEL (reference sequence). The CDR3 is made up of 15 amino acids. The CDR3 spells CASSQDGGSGQPQHF. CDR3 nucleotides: TGTGCCAGCAGCCAAGATGGGGGTAGCGGTCAGCCCCAGCATTTT.

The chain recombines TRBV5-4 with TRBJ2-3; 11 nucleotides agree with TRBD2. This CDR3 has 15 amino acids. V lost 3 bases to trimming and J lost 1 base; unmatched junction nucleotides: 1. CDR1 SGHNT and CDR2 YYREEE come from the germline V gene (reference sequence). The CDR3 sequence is CASSSGLAGTDTQYF. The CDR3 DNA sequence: TGTGCCAGCAGCTCGGGACTAGCGGGCACAGATACGCAGTATTTT.

CDR3 sequence (DNA): TGTGCCAGCACCGACAAGGGGACGGTTGTCATTCAGTACTTC. It translates to CASTDKGTVVIQYF. The chain uses TRBV6-6 and TRBJ2-4, with D tentatively TRBD1 or TRBD2 (5 bases each). Germline V gene sequence: CDR1 MNHNY, CDR2 SVGAGI (reference sequence). The CDR3 runs to 14 residues. V lost 7 bases and J lost 9, with 19 bases in between.

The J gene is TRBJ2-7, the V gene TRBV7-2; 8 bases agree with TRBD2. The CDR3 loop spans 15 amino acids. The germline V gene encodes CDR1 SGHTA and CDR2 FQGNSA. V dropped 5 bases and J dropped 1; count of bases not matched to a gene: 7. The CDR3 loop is CASSQRGGLSYEQYF. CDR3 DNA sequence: TGTGCCAGCAGCCAACGGGGGGGACTTTCCTACGAGCAGTACTTC.

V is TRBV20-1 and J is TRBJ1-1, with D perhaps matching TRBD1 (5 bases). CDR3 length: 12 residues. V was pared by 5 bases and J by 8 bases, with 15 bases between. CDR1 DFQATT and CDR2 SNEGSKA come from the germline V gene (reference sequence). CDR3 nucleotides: TGCAGTGCTCGCACCGGGACTTCAGAAGCTTTCTTT. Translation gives CSARTGTSEAFF.

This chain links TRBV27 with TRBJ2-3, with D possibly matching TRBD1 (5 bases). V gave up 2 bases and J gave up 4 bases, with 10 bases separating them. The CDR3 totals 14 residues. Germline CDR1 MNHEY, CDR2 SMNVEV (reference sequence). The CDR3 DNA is TGTGCCAGCAGTTTACGGCAGGGCGCAGATACGCAGTATTTT. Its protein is CASSLRQGADTQYF.